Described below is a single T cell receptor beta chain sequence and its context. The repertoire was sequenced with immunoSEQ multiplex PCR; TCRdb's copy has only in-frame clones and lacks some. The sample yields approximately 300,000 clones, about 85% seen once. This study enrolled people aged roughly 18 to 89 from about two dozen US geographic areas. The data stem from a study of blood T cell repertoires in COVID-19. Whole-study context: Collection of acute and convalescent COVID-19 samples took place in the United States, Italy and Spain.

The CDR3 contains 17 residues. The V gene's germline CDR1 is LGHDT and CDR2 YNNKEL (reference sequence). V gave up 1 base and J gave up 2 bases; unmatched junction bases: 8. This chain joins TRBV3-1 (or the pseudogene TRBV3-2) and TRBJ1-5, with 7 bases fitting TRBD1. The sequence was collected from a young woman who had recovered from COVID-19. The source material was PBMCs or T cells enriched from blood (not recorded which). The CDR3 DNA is TGTGCCAGCAGCCAAGCTGGAGGGGGCGTTGGCAATCAGCCCCAGCATTTT. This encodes CASSQAGGGVGNQPQHF.